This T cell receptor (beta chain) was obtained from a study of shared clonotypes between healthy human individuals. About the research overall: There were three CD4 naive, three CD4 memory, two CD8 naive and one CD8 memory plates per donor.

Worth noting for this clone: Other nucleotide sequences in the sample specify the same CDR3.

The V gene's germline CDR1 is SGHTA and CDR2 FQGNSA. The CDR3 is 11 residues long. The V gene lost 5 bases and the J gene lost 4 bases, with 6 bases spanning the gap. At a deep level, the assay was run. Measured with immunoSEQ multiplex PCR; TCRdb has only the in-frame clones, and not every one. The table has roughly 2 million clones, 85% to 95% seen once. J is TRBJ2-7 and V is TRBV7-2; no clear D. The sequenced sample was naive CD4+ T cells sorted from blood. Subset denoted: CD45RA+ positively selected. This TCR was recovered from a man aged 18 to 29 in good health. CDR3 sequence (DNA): TGTGCCAGCAGCCTCCAATACGAGCAGTACTTC. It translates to CASSLQYEQYF.